This T cell receptor (beta chain) was identified during a study of identical twins. Notes on the study in general: The models gave estimates that fell short of the out-of-frame TCR alpha sharing seen in monozygotic twins.

MiXCR, run by TCRdb on the 5' RACE reads, gives a single entry per CDR3 protein. The table includes about 570,000 distinct CDR3 sequences, more than 9% detected once. Points on this clonotype: Its specificity is not known.

The junction had 10 bases not matched to a gene; V was cut back by 4 bases and J by 5 bases. The CDR3 covers 17 residues. CDR1 and CDR2 (germline): MNHEY, SMNVEV (reference sequence). These data were also filed under a second study, of yellow fever vaccine responses in identical twins.

The sample was PBMCs. The rearrangement links TRBV27 to TRBJ2-5, with 13 bases matching TRBD2. This clonotype was obtained from a young woman in good health. The CDR3 bases are TGTGCCAGCAGTTCCCGGACTAGCGGGAGTAGGGGTGAGACCCAGTACTTC. As protein: CASSSRTSGSRGETQYF.